This T cell receptor beta chain comes out of a study of identifying expanded T cells in peripheral blood. Study conclusions and caveats: Technical replicates showed around 1.2 changed clones; roughly two weeks around 15; four weeks 19. Two-week clone count variance significantly increased as total template count grew.

Germline V lookup: CDR1 LNHDA, CDR2 SQIVND (reference sequence). V lost 7 bases and J lost 3, with 15 bases in between. The CDR3 spans 14 residues. No infections or other immune events were documented during collection. About this clone: What it binds is not known.

Sequencing was performed with immunoSEQ multiplex PCR; in TCRdb, only in-frame clones are kept and a portion is missing. The repertoire holds 45,000 to 75,000 clones, with under 85% as singletons. This sequence originates from a person aged 18-69 years in good health. The rearrangement joins TRBV19 to TRBJ1-1, with D possibly TRBD1 on 5 matching bases. The sample taken for sequencing was blood. The CDR3 region has the DNA TGTGCCAGTAAGAAAGGCACAGGTTACACTGAAGCTTTCTTT. Translating it yields CASKKGTGYTEAFF.